Reported below is one T cell receptor (beta chain). The antigen remains unidentified. This sample is drawn from a study of cytomegalovirus exposure and HLA in healthy donors. Study-wide results and caveats: Differences between HLA loci emerged in a later analysis of TCR association rates, with DRB1 most and HLA-C fewest.

The study ran its PCR with 60 Vbeta and 13 Jbeta primers. Original data processing: An analysis that came later counted some 80 million unique TCR beta chains, some 11 million shared. Sequencing was performed with immunoSEQ multiplex PCR; in TCRdb, only in-frame clones are kept and a portion is missing. From that table come the V and J calls and clone size; the DNA was used to work out D and trimming. The sample has 75,000 to 95,000 clones; approximately 57% are singletons. V lost 1 base, J lost 9 bases, and 6 bases lay in between. In germline, CDR1 is SGHAT, CDR2 FQNNGV. This CDR3 comprises 11 residues.

The TCR comes from a woman aged 30 to 39 in good health and CMV-seronegative. The chain joins TRBV11-2 to TRBJ2-5; D gene uncertain. The sequencing sample was made of PBMCs. CDR3 protein: CASSLGGAQYF. DNA for the CDR3: TGTGCCAGCAGCTTAGGAGGTGCCCAGTACTTC.